These 26 T cell receptor beta chains were all obtained from the same sample, sequenced in a study of T-cell memory formation after mild COVID-19. TCRdb re-called the 5' RACE reads with MiXCR, one entry per CDR3 protein. Of a few hundred thousand distinct CDR3 sequences in the sample, over 15% were seen once. The sample comprised PBMCs or a T cell subset sorted from them (not recorded which). Receptors were obtained from a young man who had mild COVID-19 (a few samples of this study predate the infection). Cell type and time point are not known.

This chain links TRBV5-1 with TRBJ2-3; TRBD2 aligns across 12 bases. This CDR3 has 18 amino acids. Germline assignment: CDR1 SGHRS and CDR2 YFSETQ. J gave up 3 bases and V 0 bases, and 8 bases lay outside the gene matches. CDR3 coding DNA: TGCGCCAGCAGCTTGGGGACTAGCGGGGCGCCCGGTACAGATACGCAGTATTTT. As protein: CASSLGTSGAPGTDTQYF.

V gene TRBV4-1 combines with J gene TRBJ2-2; D gene uncertain. Per the germline V gene, CDR1 is MGHRA and CDR2 is YSYEKL. This CDR3 is built from 15 residues. Trimming shortened V by 0 bases and J by 10 bases, and 15 bases separated the two germline ends. The DNA for the CDR3 is TGCGCCAGCAGCCAAGAGTATTTACGGCCCGCGGAGCTGTTTTTT. Translated: CASSQEYLRPAELFF.

This clonotype was observed a handful of times. CDR3 in amino acids: CASSHESGFLNTEAFF. Written as DNA, the CDR3 is TGCGCCAGCAGCCATGAATCGGGTTTCTTGAACACTGAAGCTTTCTTT. V and J are TRBV4-1 and TRBJ1-1; D uncertain. The CDR3 loop spans 16 amino acids. The V end lost 3 bases, the J end lost 0 bases, and 14 bases lay between the germline ends. CDR1 and CDR2 from the germline V gene are MGHRA and YSYEKL.

The chain couples TRBV6-2 or TRBV6-3 to TRBJ2-7; no clear D gene. The V and J ends lost 2 bases and 3 bases respectively, with 14 bases between them. There are 15 residues in the CDR3. In germline, CDR1 is MNHEY, CDR2 SVGEGT. CDR3 in DNA: TGTGCCAGCAGTTACGCTGTGGGCACTGGCTACGAGCAGTACTTC. Its translation: CASSYAVGTGYEQYF.

For the CDR3, the DNA is TGCAGTGCTAGAGATCCCGGACAGGAGGATCAGCCCCAGCATTTT. As protein: CSARDPGQEDQPQHF. The rearrangement uses TRBV20-1 and TRBJ1-5; TRBD1 matches at 7 bases. With 0 bases clipped from V and 5 bases from J, the junction kept 7 bases outside the gene matches. Germline-derived CDR1 and CDR2 are DFQATT and SNEGSKA (reference sequence). This CDR3 has 15 amino acids.

The chain joins TRBV29-1 to TRBJ2-2; TRBD1 aligns across 8 bases. Trimming took 8 bases from V and 7 from J; bases not matched to a gene: 6. Germline V gene lookup returns CDR1 SQVTM and CDR2 ANQGSEA. The CDR3 contains 12 residues. Here the CDR3 DNA reads TGCAGCTTTCGGACAGGGCACGGGGAGCTGTTTTTT. Translation gives CSFRTGHGELFF.

This clonotype was counted only a few times. The rearrangement joins TRBV6-4 to TRBJ1-5; perhaps TRBD1 as D (5 bases). The CDR3 runs 15 residues. The ends were cut back, 6 bases at V and 1 base at J, with 13 bases in the middle. Germline V lookup: CDR1 MRHNA, CDR2 SNTAGT. CDR3 region: CASRTDPRSNQPQHF. In nucleotides, the CDR3 is TGTGCCAGCAGGACAGACCCCCGGAGCAATCAGCCCCAGCATTTT.

The chain links TRBV7-2 to TRBJ2-3; maybe TRBD2 (6 bases). The CDR3 length is 16 residues. Germline lookup yields CDR1 SGHTA and CDR2 FQGNSA. With 2 bases removed from V and 0 bases from J, the gap between germline ends came to 12 bases. CDR3 amino acids: CASSLQVGTSTDTQYF. The CDR3 nucleotides read TGTGCCAGCAGCTTACAGGTGGGGACTAGCACAGATACGCAGTATTTT. Combining the CDR3 with reference TRBV7-2 and TRBJ2-3 gives the whole variable domain GAGVSQSPSNKVTEKGKDVELRCDPISGHTALYWYRQSLGQGLEFLIYFQGNSAPDKSGLPSDRFSAERTGGSVSTLTIQRTQQEDSAVYLCASSLQVGTSTDTQYFGPGTRLTVL.

This clonotype was detected only a few times. The chain links TRBV12-3 or TRBV12-4 to TRBJ1-1; no definite D call. Trimming stripped 6 bases from V and 10 bases from J, with 18 bases between. This CDR3 contains 13 residues. CDR3 loop: CASSRGAGLRAFF. CDR3 sequence (DNA): TGTGCCAGCAGCCGTGGTGCGGGTCTTCGAGCTTTCTTT.

This clonotype was seen repeatedly, ten times or more. V usage is TRBV28 and J usage is TRBJ1-1; D is unclear. Between the trimmed V and J ends, which lost 3 bases and 1 base, there was a span of 3 bases. The germline CDR1 and CDR2 sequences are MDHEN and SYDVKM. The CDR3 totals 12 residues. CDR3 amino acids: CASSFRNTEAFF. CDR3 in DNA: TGTGCCAGCAGTTTTAGGAACACTGAAGCTTTCTTT.

This clonotype has a handful of counts. This chain connects TRBV20-1 to TRBJ2-3, with TRBD2 identical over 12 bases. The CDR3 covers 14 residues. Germline assignment: CDR1 DFQATT and CDR2 SNEGSKA (reference sequence). J was trimmed by 2 bases and V by 5 bases; bases with no gene match: 2. The CDR3 DNA reads as TGCAGTGCTCGGACTAGCGGGGCCACAGATACGCAGTATTTT. This encodes CSARTSGATDTQYF.

The gene calls are TRBV11-2 and TRBJ2-5; 9 bases are shared with TRBD2. Germline V lookup: CDR1 SGHAT, CDR2 FQNNGV. J was trimmed by 5 bases and V by 1 base; bases with no gene match: 8. The CDR3 sequence is 16 residues long. The CDR3 protein is CASSLGGGGAGETQYF. The DNA of the CDR3 is TGTGCCAGCAGCTTAGGTGGCGGGGGGGCCGGTGAGACCCAGTACTTC.

This clonotype was counted a few times. This chain uses TRBV20-1 with TRBJ2-2, with D hard to call. V dropped 6 bases and J dropped 1 base, with 12 bases sitting between them. The V gene's germline CDR1 is DFQATT and CDR2 SNEGSKA (reference sequence). The CDR3 spans 14 residues. The CDR3 DNA sequence: TGCAGTGCCCCCCTGACGGGGAACACCGGGGAGCTGTTTTTT. As protein: CSAPLTGNTGELFF.

The chain combines TRBV28 with TRBJ2-3; 8 positions agree with TRBD2. The length of the CDR3 is 16 residues. J lost 4 bases, V lost 6 bases, and 12 bases had no gene match. The germline gives CDR1 MDHEN, CDR2 SYDVKM. The CDR3 spells CASSSPGGAEADTQYF. The CDR3 coding sequence is TGTGCCAGCAGCTCGCCGGGGGGGGCAGAGGCAGATACGCAGTATTTT.

As regards this clonotype: Compared with germline, one end of the junction differs, possibly owing to a read error. The rearrangement links TRBV2 to TRBJ2-3; D possibly corresponds to TRBD2 (7 bases). Germline V gene lookup returns CDR1 SNHLY and CDR2 FYNNEI. This CDR3 is 15 amino acids long. CDR3 sequence reads: CASREGSGQGDTQYF. In DNA form, the CDR3 reads TGTGCCAGCAGGGAAGGTAGCGGGCAGGGGGATACGCAGTATTTT.

This clonotype was seen only a few times. The rearrangement links TRBV5-1 to TRBJ2-3, with a possible D match to TRBD2 (5 bases). Looked up from germline, CDR1 is SGHRS and CDR2 is YFSETQ. The V and J ends lost 9 bases and 1 base respectively, with 12 bases between them. The CDR3 loop spans 13 amino acids. CDR3: CATMVRGTDTQYF. CDR3 DNA sequence: TGCGCCACCATGGTGCGGGGCACAGATACGCAGTATTTT. Drawing the rest from reference TRBV5-1 and TRBJ2-3, the complete variable domain is KAGVTQTPRYLIKTRGQQVTLSCSPISGHRSVSWYQQTPGQGLQFLFEYFSETQRNKGNFPGRFSGRQFSNSRSEMNVSTLELGDSALYLCATMVRGTDTQYFGPGTRLTVL.

This rearrangement joins TRBV18 to TRBJ2-3; no clear D gene. The CDR3 covers 16 residues. Trimming stripped 2 bases from V and 4 bases from J, with 16 bases between. CDR1 and CDR2 from the germline V gene are KGHSH and LQKENI. CDR3 in DNA: TGTGCCAGCTCACCAAGGCGGCTAGTGAACGCAGATACGCAGTATTTT. It encodes CASSPRRLVNADTQYF.

There are a few counts of this clonotype. The genes are TRBV7-9 and TRBJ2-5; D is uncertain. Between the trimmed V and J ends, which lost 5 bases and 5 bases, there was a span of 12 bases. Germline loops: CDR1 SEHNR, CDR2 FQNEAQ (reference sequence). The CDR3 is made up of 13 amino acids. The CDR3 here is CASSRRQSETQYF. DNA of the CDR3: TGTGCCAGCAGCAGAAGGCAGTCGGAGACCCAGTACTTC.

This clonotype was detected a few times. CDR3 bases: TGTGCCAGCAGTTTATCGGGCCCAGGTTCACCCCTCCACTTT. It is translated as CASSLSGPGSPLHF. The chain has TRBV27 and TRBJ1-6; no reliable D call. V was trimmed by 0 bases and J by 9 bases, leaving 9 bases between them. The CDR3 spans 14 residues. Germline lookup yields CDR1 MNHEY and CDR2 SMNVEV (reference sequence).

This sequence joins TRBV5-1 and TRBJ1-5; 8 nucleotides line up with TRBD1. J lost 1 base, V lost 4 bases, and 4 bases had no gene match. The CDR3 loop spans 15 amino acids. The germline V gene encodes CDR1 SGHRS and CDR2 YFSETQ. In DNA, the CDR3 is TGCGCCAGCAGCCCGACAGGGGCCAGCAATCAGCCCCAGCATTTT. As protein: CASSPTGASNQPQHF.

This clonotype was counted a few times. V gene TRBV29-1 combines with J gene TRBJ2-1, with D maybe TRBD2 (6 bases). The CDR3 is made up of 13 amino acids. The germline V gene encodes CDR1 SQVTM and CDR2 ANQGSEA. The ends were cut back, 3 bases at V and 0 bases at J, with 6 bases in the middle. DNA for the CDR3: TGCAGCGTTGAGCGGGGCTCCTACAATGAGCAGTTCTTC. As protein: CSVERGSYNEQFF.

The chain joins TRBV2 to TRBJ2-7; a possible D gene is TRBD2 (6 bases). The germline CDR1 and CDR2 sequences are SNHLY and FYNNEI. V lost 3 bases and J 7 bases, leaving 10 bases between the germline ends. This CDR3 spans 12 amino acids. This chain's CDR3 is CASSEGGGEQYF. CDR3 sequence (DNA): TGTGCCAGCAGTGAGGGTGGAGGGGAGCAGTACTTC.

This clonotype was detected only a few times. J is TRBJ2-3 and V is TRBV2; the D gene is possibly TRBD2 (5 bases). The V gene's germline CDR1 is SNHLY and CDR2 FYNNEI. The CDR3 spans 15 residues. V was trimmed by 3 bases and J by 6 bases, leaving 16 bases between them. CDR3 region: CASSDHGGRRDTQYF. The DNA for the CDR3 is TGTGCCAGCAGTGATCACGGCGGCCGGAGGGATACGCAGTATTTT. Looking up the rest from reference TRBV2 and TRBJ2-3 gives the full variable domain: EPEVTQTPSHQVTQMGQEVILRCVPISNHLYFYWYRQILGQKVEFLVSFYNNEISEKSEIFDDQFSVERPDGSNFTLKIRSTKLEDSAMYFCASSDHGGRRDTQYFGPGTRLTVL.

The sample holds many counts of this clonotype. The chain carries TRBV7-9 and TRBJ1-4; the D is unclear. Germline lookup yields CDR1 SEHNR and CDR2 FQNEAQ (reference sequence). V was cut by 5 bases and J by 7 bases, with 2 bases left in between. The CDR3 spans 10 residues. The CDR3 sequence is CASSGEKLFF. CDR3 DNA sequence: TGTGCCAGCAGCGGTGAAAAACTGTTTTTT.

This rearrangement joins TRBV4-2 to TRBJ1-5; D not certain. The germline V and J ends were trimmed by 3 bases and 3 bases, with 9 bases remaining between them. The CDR3 runs to 14 residues. Germline V gives CDR1 LGHNA, CDR2 YNFKEQ. The CDR3 sequence is CASSQGGVNQPQHF. For the CDR3, the DNA is TGTGCCAGCAGCCAGGGAGGTGTCAATCAGCCCCAGCATTTT.

The chain links TRBV6-6 to TRBJ2-7; 7 positions match TRBD1. Germline V gene data show CDR1 as MNHNY and CDR2 as SVGAGI (reference sequence). V lost 7 bases to trimming and J lost 5 bases; unmatched junction nucleotides: 17. The CDR3 sequence is 16 residues long. The CDR3 protein is CASTTRTGTEINEQYF. The CDR3 region has the DNA TGTGCCAGCACCACGAGGACCGGGACAGAGATAAACGAGCAGTACTTC.